This TCR beta chain is drawn from a study of T cells after yellow fever vaccination. For this clonotype: Antigen specificity is unknown.

5'RACE template switching generated TCR cDNA, adding a universal primer site and UMIs. TCRdb recomputed calls from the 5' RACE reads with MiXCR, one row per CDR3 protein. The sample has hundreds of thousands of distinct CDR3 sequences, 18% seen once. Germline CDR1 and CDR2: SQVTM and ANQGSEA. The CDR3 has 15 residues. V shed 6 bases, J shed 8 bases, and the junction held 10 bases outside the gene matches. Study-level findings and limits: Abundant clonotypes from the bulk population could get into FACS-sorted repertoires as contaminants.

The source was PBMCs, collected before the yellow fever booster vaccination. The receptor's source is a man between 18 and 35 years old who received the YFV17D yellow fever vaccine. The chain links TRBV29-1 to TRBJ2-3; TRBD2 matches 14 bases. Here the CDR3 reads CSVGTSGGLRGTQYF. CDR3 bases: TGCAGCGTGGGGACTAGCGGGGGACTTCGAGGTACGCAGTATTTT.